This T cell receptor beta chain was identified in a study of blood T cell repertoires in COVID-19 (TCRdb year 2020). In terms of the full investigation: Samples covering the acute and convalescent phases of COVID-19 were provided by collaborators in the United States, Italy and Spain. The material from the prospective study consisted of cDNA or gDNA derived from T cells, B-cell-depleted T cells, or PBMCs. Subjects who had been exposed to COVID-19, were actively infected with it, or had recovered from it provided the deeply sampled blood TCRbeta repertoires that made up the dataset. The repertoires were released in a freely available public database intended as a resource for research on the immune response to SARS-CoV-2. Samples were obtained from the ongoing ImmuneRACE study (first 160 participants) and from about 1,300 subjects provided by 6 global collaborators. Nearly every sample came with metadata listing a de-identified subject ID, COVID-19 status, age in years and sex. HLA class I and class II types, where available, came from metadata supplied by the sample provider rather than from assay-based typing. Here is what the overall study found, with its caveats: The amount of clinical and demographic metadata varied by source and participant and was provided uncurated.

V is cut by 2 bases and J by 6 bases, and the space between the germline ends is 13 bases. From its cysteine to its phenylalanine, the CDR3 spans 13 amino acids. Of all the DNA, just the CDR3 is kept, 39 bases in frame from base 1. From the germline V gene, CDR1 is SQVTM and CDR2 is ANQGSEA. The immunoSEQ Assay, a bias-controlled multiplex PCR, was used to amplify TCRbeta CDR3 regions from genomic DNA. The source study handled its data this way. Within the assay, amplification of reference gene primers was used to estimate how many nucleated cells each sample contained. Sequence reads were collapsed and filtered to measure the absolute abundance of every unique TCRbeta CDR3 rearrangement. For each sample, productive Simpson clonality was calculated as the square root of Simpson's diversity index across productive rearrangements. In its TCRdb copy, this immuneACCESS table keeps in-frame sequences only and misses some clones. Where compared with another copy, unresolved V genes explain less than half of these, and the others have no known cause. Clonal size and the V and J genes are those of that table, whereas D and trimming came from the DNA. This sample gives roughly 380,000 clones in total; about 87% of them show up just once. The ten largest clonotypes hold approximately 1.2% of the sample.

Participants in the prospective study were aged about 18 to 95 years, lived in about two dozen United States geographic areas, and enrolled through a virtual design. Cohort assignment in the prospective study relied on participant-reported clinical history from a screening survey and a study questionnaire. Recovered participants in ImmuneRACE Cohort 3 were defined by two consecutive negative NP/OP PCR tests, clearance by a healthcare professional, or resolution of symptoms. In the prospective study, mobile phlebotomists collected whole blood, serum and a nasopharyngeal or oropharyngeal swab from each participant. Over a roughly two-month period, participants in the prospective study had the option of providing additional blood draws and questionnaires. Blood samples from the prospective study were shipped frozen or at room temperature prior to DNA extraction. As to this clone: There is no known antigen for this receptor. The input lacks base qualities; no much larger clone sits a single base away.

The sample consisted of PBMCs or T cells enriched from blood (not recorded which). The chain joins TRBV29-1 to TRBJ1-1; the D gene cannot be named for sure. The sequence was obtained from a man aged 25 to 40 who had recovered from COVID-19. The CDR3 region reads CSVESGGIPEAFF. The base sequence is TGCAGCGTTGAAAGCGGTGGAATCCCTGAAGCTTTCTTT.